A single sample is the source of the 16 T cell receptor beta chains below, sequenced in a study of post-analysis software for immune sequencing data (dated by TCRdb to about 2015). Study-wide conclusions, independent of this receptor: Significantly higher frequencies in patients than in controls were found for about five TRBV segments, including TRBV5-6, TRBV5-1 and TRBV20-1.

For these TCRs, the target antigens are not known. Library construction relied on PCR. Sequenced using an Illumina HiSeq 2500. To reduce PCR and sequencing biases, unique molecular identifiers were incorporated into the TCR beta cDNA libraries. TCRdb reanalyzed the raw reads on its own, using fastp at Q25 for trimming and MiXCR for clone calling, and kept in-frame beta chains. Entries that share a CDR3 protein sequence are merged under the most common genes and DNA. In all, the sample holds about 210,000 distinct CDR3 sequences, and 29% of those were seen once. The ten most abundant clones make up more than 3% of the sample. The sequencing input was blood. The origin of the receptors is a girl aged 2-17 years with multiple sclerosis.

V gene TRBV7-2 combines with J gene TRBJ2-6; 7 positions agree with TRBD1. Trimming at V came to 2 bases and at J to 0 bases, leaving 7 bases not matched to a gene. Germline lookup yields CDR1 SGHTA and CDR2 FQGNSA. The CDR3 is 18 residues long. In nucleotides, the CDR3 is TGTGCCAGCAGCTTAAAGACAGGGACGGGCTCTGGGGCCAACGTCCTGACTTTC. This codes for CASSLKTGTGSGANVLTF. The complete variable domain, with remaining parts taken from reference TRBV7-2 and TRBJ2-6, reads GAGVSQSPSNKVTEKGKDVELRCDPISGHTALYWYRQSLGQGLEFLIYFQGNSAPDKSGLPSDRFSAERTGGSVSTLTIQRTQQEDSAVYLCASSLKTGTGSGANVLTFGAGSRLTVL.

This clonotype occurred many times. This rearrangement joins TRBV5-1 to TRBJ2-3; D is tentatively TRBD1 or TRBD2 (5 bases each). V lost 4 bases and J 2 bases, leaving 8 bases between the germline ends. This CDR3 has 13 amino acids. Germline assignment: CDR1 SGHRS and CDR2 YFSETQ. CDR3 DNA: TGCGCCAGCAGCGAGGGACCCACAGATACGCAGTATTTT. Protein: CASSEGPTDTQYF.

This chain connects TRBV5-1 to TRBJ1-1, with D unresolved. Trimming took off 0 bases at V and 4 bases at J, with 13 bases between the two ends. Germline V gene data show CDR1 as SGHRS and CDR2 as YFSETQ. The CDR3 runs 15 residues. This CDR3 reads CASSLVGLGGTEAFF. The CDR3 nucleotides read TGCGCCAGCAGCTTGGTAGGTCTAGGAGGCACTGAAGCTTTCTTT.

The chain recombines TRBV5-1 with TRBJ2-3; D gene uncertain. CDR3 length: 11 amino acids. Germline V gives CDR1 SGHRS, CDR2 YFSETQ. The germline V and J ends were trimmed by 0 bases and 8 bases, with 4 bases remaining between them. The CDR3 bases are TGCGCCAGCAGCTTGGAGTCTACGCAGTATTTT. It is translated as CASSLESTQYF.

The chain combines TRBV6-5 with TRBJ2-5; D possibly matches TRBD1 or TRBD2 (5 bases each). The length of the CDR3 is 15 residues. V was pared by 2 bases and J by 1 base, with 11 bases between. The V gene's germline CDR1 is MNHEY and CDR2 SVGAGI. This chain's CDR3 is CASSYEGSGQETQYF. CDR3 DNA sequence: TGTGCCAGCAGTTACGAGGGGAGCGGCCAAGAGACCCAGTACTTC.

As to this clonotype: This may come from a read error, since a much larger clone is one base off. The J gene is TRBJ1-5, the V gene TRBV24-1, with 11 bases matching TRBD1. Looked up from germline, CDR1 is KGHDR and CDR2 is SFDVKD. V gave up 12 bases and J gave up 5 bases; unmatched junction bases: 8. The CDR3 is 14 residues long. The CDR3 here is CAAGRGQGDQPQHF. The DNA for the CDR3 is TGTGCCGCGGGTAGGGGACAGGGGGATCAGCCCCAGCATTTT.

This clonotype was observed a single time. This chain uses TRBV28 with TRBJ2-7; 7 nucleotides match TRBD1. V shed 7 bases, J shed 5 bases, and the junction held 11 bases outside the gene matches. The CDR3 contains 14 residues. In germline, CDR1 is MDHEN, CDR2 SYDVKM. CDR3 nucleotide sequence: TGTGCCAGCATAAGGAGCAGGGGGACCAACGAGCAGTACTTC. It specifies CASIRSRGTNEQYF.

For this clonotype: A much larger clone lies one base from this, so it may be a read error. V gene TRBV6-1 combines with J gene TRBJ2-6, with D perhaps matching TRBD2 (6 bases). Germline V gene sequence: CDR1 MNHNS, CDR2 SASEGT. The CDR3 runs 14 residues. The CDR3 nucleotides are TGTGCCAGCAGTCCCCTTGGCGGGGCCAACGTCCTGGCTTTC. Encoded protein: CASSPLGGANVLAF.

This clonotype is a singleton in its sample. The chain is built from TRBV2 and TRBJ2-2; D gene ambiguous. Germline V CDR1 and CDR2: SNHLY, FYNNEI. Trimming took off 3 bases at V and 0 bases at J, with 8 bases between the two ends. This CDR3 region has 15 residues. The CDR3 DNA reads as TGTGCCAGCAGTGAGTGGCTAGCGAACACCGGGGAGCTGTTTTTT. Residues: CASSEWLANTGELFF.

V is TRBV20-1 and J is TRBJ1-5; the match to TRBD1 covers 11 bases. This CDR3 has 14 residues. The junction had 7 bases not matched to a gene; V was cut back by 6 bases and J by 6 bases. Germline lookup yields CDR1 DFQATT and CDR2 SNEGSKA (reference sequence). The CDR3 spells CSADLGTGGQPQHF. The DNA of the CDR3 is TGCAGTGCCGATTTGGGGACAGGGGGTCAGCCCCAGCATTTT.

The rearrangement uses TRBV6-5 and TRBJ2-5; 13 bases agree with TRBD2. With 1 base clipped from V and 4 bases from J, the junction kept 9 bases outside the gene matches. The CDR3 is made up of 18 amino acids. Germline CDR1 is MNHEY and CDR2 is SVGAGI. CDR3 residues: CASSYLTSGRMALETQYF. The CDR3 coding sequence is TGTGCCAGCAGTTACTTGACTAGCGGGAGGATGGCCCTAGAGACCCAGTACTTC.

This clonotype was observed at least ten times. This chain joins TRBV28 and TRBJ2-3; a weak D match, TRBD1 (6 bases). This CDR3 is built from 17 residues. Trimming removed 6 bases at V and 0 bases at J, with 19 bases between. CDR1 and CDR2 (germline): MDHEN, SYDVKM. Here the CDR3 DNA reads TGTGCCAGCAGAATTTTCAGCCGGGACACAAGCACAGATACGCAGTATTTT. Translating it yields CASRIFSRDTSTDTQYF.

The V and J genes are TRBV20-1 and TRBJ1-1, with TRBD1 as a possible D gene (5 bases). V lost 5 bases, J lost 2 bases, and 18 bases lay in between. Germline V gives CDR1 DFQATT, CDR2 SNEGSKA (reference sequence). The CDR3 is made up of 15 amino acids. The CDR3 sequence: CSAWTSGTNNTEAFF. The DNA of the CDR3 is TGCAGTGCTTGGACTAGCGGGACCAACAACACTGAAGCTTTCTTT.

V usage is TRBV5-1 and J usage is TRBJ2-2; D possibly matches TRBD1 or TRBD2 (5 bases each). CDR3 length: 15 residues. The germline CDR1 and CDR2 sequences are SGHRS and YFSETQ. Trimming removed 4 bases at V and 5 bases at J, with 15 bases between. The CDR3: CASSPEGRLTGELFF. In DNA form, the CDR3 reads TGCGCCAGCAGCCCCGAGGGGAGATTAACCGGGGAGCTGTTTTTT.

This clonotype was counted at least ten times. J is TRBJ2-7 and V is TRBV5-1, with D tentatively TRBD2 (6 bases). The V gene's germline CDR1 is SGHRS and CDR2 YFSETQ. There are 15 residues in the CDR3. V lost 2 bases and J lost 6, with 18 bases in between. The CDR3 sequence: CASSFGRRDPSEQYF. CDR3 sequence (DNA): TGCGCCAGCAGCTTCGGGCGGAGGGACCCTAGCGAGCAGTACTTC.

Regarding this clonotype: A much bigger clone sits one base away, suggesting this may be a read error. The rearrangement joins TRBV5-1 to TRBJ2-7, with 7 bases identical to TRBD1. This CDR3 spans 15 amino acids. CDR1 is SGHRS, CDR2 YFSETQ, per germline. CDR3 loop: CASRFWTGASCEQYF. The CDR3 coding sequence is TGCGCCAGCAGGTTTTGGACAGGAGCCTCCTGCGAGCAGTACTTC.